This T cell receptor beta chain was recorded in a study of beta chain features in type 1 diabetes. At the level of the study: Sorted cells from all samples, numbering approximately 100 million, were examined.

The table lists this clone with a few counts. The antigen remains unidentified. Whole-study findings and limits: For type 1 diabetes patients, VDJ junctions showed fewer insertions and more deletions. For cells with high TCR expression, cDNA sequencing could yield over-representation. A closer apparent resemblance between naive, central memory and Treg TCRB repertoires was seen in patients than in healthy donors.

Investigators reverse transcribed all isolated RNA, so they sequenced expressed TCRB transcripts. Sequenced by immunoSEQ multiplex PCR; TCRdb stores in-frame clones only, minus some. The sample shows under 950,000 clones, roughly 17% of them seen only once. V gave up 1 base and J gave up 6 bases, with 11 bases separating them. CDR1 and CDR2 (germline): SGHNT, YYREEE (reference sequence). CDR3 size: 13 residues. Material for sequencing was naive CD4+ T cells from blood. The sequence derives from a woman between 18 and 29 years old in good health. V usage is TRBV5-4 and J usage is TRBJ2-7, with TRBD2 as a possible D gene (5 bases). DNA for the CDR3: TGTGCCAGCAGCTTGCCTAGCCGAGGCGAGCAGTACTTC. Encoded protein: CASSLPSRGEQYF.